A selection of T cell receptor beta chains follows, all from one sample in a study of cytomegalovirus exposure and HLA in healthy donors. The assay was immunoSEQ multiplex PCR, and TCRdb's table has in-frame clones only and misses some. The data hold some 150,000 clones, with 75% to 90% observed a single time. The sequencing input was PBMCs. Every receptor here comes from a woman aged 25-40 years in good health and CMV-seropositive. Both conserved end residues are part of each CDR3. The order of the fields is D gene, clone size, J gene, V gene, CDR3 DNA, CDR3 protein. A D gene is named only where the DNA matches it firmly. Clone size is shown for a subset of rows, as once, few, many or a class of expanded clone.

>-|-|TRBJ1-2|TRBV19
TGTGCCAGTAGGAGGACGGGGGTCTATGGCTACACCTTC
CASRRTGVYGYTF
>-|-|TRBJ2-1|TRBV11-2
TGTGCCAGCAGTTCGGCCCGCGGTCCCTACAATGAGCAGTTCTTC
CASSSARGPYNEQFF
>TRBD1|-|TRBJ1-1|TRBV28
TGTGTAACGACAGGGGGTGGCACTGAAGCTTTCTTT
CVTTGGGTEAFF
>-|once|TRBJ1-3|TRBV6-1
TGTGCCAGCAGATACAGGGAACACTCTGGAAACACCATATATTTT
CASRYREHSGNTIYF
>-|-|TRBJ2-1|TRBV9
TGTGCCAGCAGCGTAGACCTAGCCCCCTACAATGAGCAGTTCTTC
CASSVDLAPYNEQFF
>-|-|TRBJ1-2|TRBV2
TGTGCCAGCACCGGGACTCAAGCTCGGAACTATGGCTACACCTTC
CASTGTQARNYGYTF
>TRBD1|-|TRBJ1-1|TRBV29-1
TGCAGCGTTCAAGGGGACAGGGGGGGAAACACTGAAGCTTTCTTT
CSVQGDRGGNTEAFF
>-|-|TRBJ2-5|TRBV5-1
TGCGCCAGCAGCTTGGCGTTAGGGGGAGTGGGGGAGACCCAGTACTTC
CASSLALGGVGETQYF
>-|many|TRBJ1-2|TRBV5-6
TGTGCCAGCAGCTTGAAGCACAGGGTGGGCTATGGCTACACCTTC
CASSLKHRVGYGYTF
>-|-|TRBJ1-1|TRBV28
TGTGCCAGCACACAAACCCCGACTGAAGCTTTCTTT
CASTQTPTEAFF
>TRBD2|-|TRBJ2-3|TRBV11-3
TGTGCCAGCAGCTTAGGACTAGCGGACACCACAGATACGCAGTATTTT
CASSLGLADTTDTQYF
>-|-|TRBJ2-5|TRBV18
TGTGCCAGCTCACCGCCGACTATCCAAGAGACCCAGTACTTC
CASSPPTIQETQYF
>-|-|TRBJ1-3|TRBV14
TGTGCCAGCAGCCGCATAGGCGGCTCTGGAAACACCATATATTTT
CASSRIGGSGNTIYF
>-|once|TRBJ1-5|TRBV12-2
TGTGCAAGTCGCACCAGACAGGGCCCGAGTAGTCAGCCCCAGCATTTT
CASRTRQGPSSQPQHF
>-|-|TRBJ2-7|TRBV5-4
TGTGCCAGCAGCTTGGGAGGAGCGGAGGGGTACGAGCAGTACTTC
CASSLGGAEGYEQYF
>TRBD1|few|TRBJ1-5|TRBV15
TGTGCCACCAGCAGAGATTTCGGGACAGGGGAGCCCCAGCATTTT
CATSRDFGTGEPQHF
>TRBD1|once|TRBJ1-2|TRBV6-1
TGTGCCAGCAGTGAACTAAGGGACAGGGAGTATGGCTACACCTTC
CASSELRDREYGYTF
>TRBD2|-|TRBJ2-3|TRBV5-1
TGCGCCAGCAGTCGGACTAGCCCAGGGGATACGCAGTATTTT
CASSRTSPGDTQYF
>TRBD2|-|TRBJ2-1|TRBV2
TGTGCCAGCAGTGGACTAGCGGGGTCAGGTAATGAGCAGTTCTTC
CASSGLAGSGNEQFF
>TRBD2|-|TRBJ2-7|TRBV5-6
TGTGCCAGCAGCTTGGGACTAGCGGGAGGGCCTAGCGAGCAGTACTTC
CASSLGLAGGPSEQYF
>-|-|TRBJ2-2|TRBV7-6
TGTGCCAGCAGCCCTAGGGGCACCGGGGAGCTGTTTTTT
CASSPRGTGELFF
>TRBD1|-|TRBJ1-2|TRBV29-1
TGCAGCGTGTCCGGGACAGGGGGCGCGAACTATGGCTACACCTTC
CSVSGTGGANYGYTF
>TRBD1|-|TRBJ2-3|TRBV5-1
TGCGCCAGCAGCCCCCCGCGACAGGGTATCGCAGATACGCAGTATTTT
CASSPPRQGIADTQYF